This T cell receptor (beta chain) is from a study of memory CD4+ T cells and cytomegalovirus serostatus. Background on the study: Healthy Belgian adult donors included several CMV-positive and some 24 CMV-negative people. The study, taken as a whole, reports: Suggested: most of the CMV-linked TCR signature lies in CD4+ memory cells.

Note on this clone: Its antigen is currently unknown.

Repertoires were generated with immunoSEQ multiplex PCR, while TCRdb's copy carries only in-frame clones and drops some. The sample has around 40,000 clones, around 78% seen once. The sort gate was single viable CD3+CD4+CD8-CD45RO+ cells for memory CD4+ T cells. After thawing, CD4+ T cells were positively selected. This clonotype originated in an adult in good health and CMV-seronegative. The specimen sequenced was memory CD4+ T cells from blood.

As DNA, the CDR3 is TGTGCCACCAGCACGTATAAGGGGGGAGGTCAGCCCCAGCATTTT. This sequence encodes CATSTYKGGGQPQHF. The genes are TRBV15 and TRBJ1-5; TRBD1 is a possible D gene (6 bases). Trimming removed 4 bases at V and 6 bases at J, with 16 bases between. CDR3 length equals 15 residues. Per the germline V gene, CDR1 is LNHNV and CDR2 is YYDKDF (reference sequence).